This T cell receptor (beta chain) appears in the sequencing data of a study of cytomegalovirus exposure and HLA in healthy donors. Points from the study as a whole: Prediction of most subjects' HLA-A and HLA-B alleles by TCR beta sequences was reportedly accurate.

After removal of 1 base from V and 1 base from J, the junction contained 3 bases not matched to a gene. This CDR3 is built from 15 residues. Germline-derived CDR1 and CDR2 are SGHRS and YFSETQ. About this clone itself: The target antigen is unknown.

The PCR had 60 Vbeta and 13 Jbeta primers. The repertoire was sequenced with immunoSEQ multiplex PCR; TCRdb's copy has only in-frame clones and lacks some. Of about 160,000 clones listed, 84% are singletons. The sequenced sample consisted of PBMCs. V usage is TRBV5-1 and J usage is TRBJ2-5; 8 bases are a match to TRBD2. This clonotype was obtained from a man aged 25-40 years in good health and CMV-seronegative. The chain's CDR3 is CASSLTSGVQETQYF. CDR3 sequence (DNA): TGCGCCAGCAGCTTGACTAGCGGAGTCCAAGAGACCCAGTACTTC.